Listed here is a single T cell receptor beta chain. Its target is not known. The data belong to a study of cytomegalovirus exposure and HLA in healthy donors. Overall study findings and caveats: Most TCR sequences showed up rarely, but some public TCRs showed up in many donors. Some TCR beta chains (approximately 180 of them) were listed as cytomegalovirus-associated. Testing in vitro showed a few CMV-associated chains specific for CMV antigens. A later analysis found first-cohort TCR clusters tended to co-occur in the 90 to 150 validation repertoires.

This table comes from immunoSEQ multiplex PCR, and its TCRdb copy is limited to in-frame clones, with some not included. The table has some 240,000 clones, around four fifths seen once. The CDR3 spans 16 residues. V lost 4 bases, J lost 3 bases, and 12 bases stayed unmatched. The germline V gene encodes CDR1 SGHTS and CDR2 YDEGEE. The origin of this receptor is a woman aged 18-35 years in good health and CMV-seronegative. This chain links TRBV5-8 with TRBJ1-1, with 7 bases that match TRBD1. The sequencing input was PBMCs. The CDR3 here is CASSLRGRGLHTEAFF. CDR3 in DNA: TGTGCCAGCAGCCTGAGGGGGCGAGGATTGCACACTGAAGCTTTCTTT.